Listed here is a single T cell receptor beta chain. Its binding antigen is unknown. No much larger clone exists at a distance of one base, and base qualities are not known. RNA was extracted using the RNeasy kit, and roughly 0.5 to 1 microgram was reverse transcribed with random hexamers. The immunoSEQ multiplex PCR assay, covering 54 Vbeta and 13 Jbeta segments, was used to amplify TCR beta CDR3 regions. Bias from PCR amplification was corrected by using a synthetic template baseline for primer optimization and for computational correction. For the original study's pipeline: Only productive sequences were kept, with reads annotated to V, D and J genes according to IMGT and analyzed in immunoSEQ Analyzer. Clonality was calculated as one minus the Shannon entropy normalized by log2 of the number of productive unique sequences. For each patient and control, public and private clones were evaluated among the 100 most prevalent clones. A clone was defined as Susac-specific if it was absent from the healthy and MS cohorts, from roughly 990 published viral clones and from other ImmuneACCESS disease sequences. TCRdb reprocessed the public reads (quality trimming at Q25 with fastp, clone calling with MiXCR) and kept in-frame beta chains. Each CDR3 protein appears once, grouped with its most common genes and DNA. What appears here as the V and J calls and clone size reflects TCRdb's work, not the paper's. The sample table holds fewer than 150,000 distinct CDR3 sequences, of which more than 75% were seen once. 0.24% of the sample is taken by the ten largest.

Peripheral blood CD8+ and CD4+ T cells from healthy donors, Susac syndrome patients and multiple sclerosis patients were profiled using high-throughput TCR beta sequencing. The multiple sclerosis controls were treatment-naive patients who had stable or active relapsing-remitting disease and met the revised McDonald criteria. CD8+ TEMRA cells were enriched by FACS, while bulk CD8+ and CD4+ T cells were purified by magnetic negative isolation. Blood was collected in EDTA tubes and processed within 24 hours, with PBMCs isolated through density gradient centrifugation. PBMCs intended for TCR sequencing were frozen in liquid nitrogen and were later thawed in a 37 degrees C water bath. A purity of at least 90% was achieved for sorted or isolated CD4+, CD8+ and CD8+ TEMRA cells. This sample stems from a study of CD8 T cells in Susac syndrome (dated by TCRdb to about 2019). General notes on the study: Whether CD8+ T cell activation and differentiation in Susac syndrome was antigen driven was tested using repertoire sequencing. CD8+ T cell repertoire clonality was compared between fewer than 13 healthy donors, roughly 14 Susac syndrome patients and 15 multiple sclerosis patients. General findings and caveats noted by the study authors: The number of individuals in the TCR sequencing and HLA analysis was recognized as being relatively small.

Taken from the germline V gene, the CDR1 and CDR2 loops are SGHDT and YYEEEE. The CDR3 spans 16 residues, from the cysteine through the phenylalanine. CDR3 DNA only is kept here, 48 bases in frame from base 1. Trimming costs V 1 base and J 7 bases, and their ends lie 20 bases apart. What was sequenced was CD8+ T cells from PBMCs. This clonotype originated in a human donor with multiple sclerosis. The chain links TRBV5-6 with TRBJ1-2; TRBD1 is perhaps the D gene, given 6 matching bases. CDR3 region: CASSLIERVQGPGYTF. DNA sequence: TGTGCCAGCAGCTTGATTGAGAGAGTCCAGGGGCCTGGCTACACCTTC.